This TCR beta chain was obtained from a study of cytomegalovirus exposure and HLA in healthy donors. Study results and limitations: A later analysis linked a missense variant in DCLRE1C to the trimming of TCR beta V and J genes.

Remarks on this clone: Its antigen is currently unknown. One end of the junction is discordant with germline, which a read error may explain.

The PCR had 60 Vbeta and 13 Jbeta primers. Produced via immunoSEQ multiplex PCR; TCRdb's table is partial and in-frame only. The sample totals approximately 120,000 clones. The sample was PBMCs. This TCR was sampled from a man aged 40-49 years in good health and CMV-seronegative.

CDR3 in amino acids: CASSEEPGDRINEAFF. The CDR3 DNA follows: TGTGCCAGCAGCGAAGAGCCGGGGGACAGAATCAATGAAGCTTTCTTT. The chain has TRBV6-1 and TRBJ1-1, with 7 bases fitting TRBD1. The CDR3 is made up of 16 amino acids. Germline assignment: CDR1 MNHNS and CDR2 SASEGT.